The 29 T cell receptor beta chains listed next were all sequenced from one sample in a study of cytomegalovirus exposure and HLA in healthy donors (dated by TCRdb to 2015 to 2018). The library came from the immunoSEQ multiplex PCR assay. The multiplex PCR relied on a mix of 60 forward primers for TCR Vbeta segments and 13 reverse primers for TCR Jbeta segments. The table was pulled from immuneACCESS by TCRdb, which kept in-frame rearrangements only. Such tables lose some clones; where checked, under half of the loss comes from unresolved V genes, and the rest has no known cause. The sample's table lists a count of 100,000 to 150,000 clones. The top ten constitute about 2.2% of the sample. The sequencing input was PBMCs. The receptors were gathered from a man aged 35-49 years in good health and CMV-seronegative.

This CDR3 is CAISKREPESGELFF. CDR3 in DNA: TGTGCCATCAGTAAGAGGGAGCCTGAATCCGGGGAGCTGTTTTTT. This chain joins TRBV10-3 and TRBJ2-2, with D maybe TRBD2 (5 bases). CDR1 and CDR2 from the germline V gene are ENHRY and SYGVKD. V lost 5 bases and J 6 bases, leaving 16 bases between the germline ends. The CDR3 has 15 residues.

The rearrangement links TRBV2 to TRBJ1-5, with D uncertain. The CDR3 spans 13 residues. CDR1 and CDR2 (germline): SNHLY, FYNNEI. V was trimmed by 4 bases and J by 1 base, leaving 5 bases between them. This chain's CDR3 is CASSGESNQPQHF. The CDR3 region has the DNA TGTGCCAGCAGTGGAGAAAGCAATCAGCCCCAGCATTTT. Full variable domain (rest looked up from reference TRBV2 and TRBJ1-5): EPEVTQTPSHQVTQMGQEVILRCVPISNHLYFYWYRQILGQKVEFLVSFYNNEISEKSEIFDDQFSVERPDGSNFTLKIRSTKLEDSAMYFCASSGESNQPQHFGDGTRLSIL.

The chain uses TRBV6-1 and TRBJ1-2; D gene uncertain. Looked up from germline, CDR1 is MNHNS and CDR2 is SASEGT. V was pared by 0 bases and J by 5 bases, with 10 bases between. This CDR3 spans 14 amino acids. The CDR3 DNA reads as TGTGCCAGCAGTGAAGCGGGGAGAGCGTATGGCTACACCTTC. Its translation is CASSEAGRAYGYTF.

The chain joins TRBV21-1 to TRBJ2-5; the D segment call TRBD2 is taken from the table without a DNA check. TRBV21-1 is reported as a pseudogene. This CDR3 spans 14 amino acids. The CDR3 nucleotides are TGTGCCAGCAGCAAAAGCCTGTTCCGGGAGACCCAGTACTTC. Residues: CASSKSLFRETQYF.

The genes are TRBV19 and TRBJ2-7, with D maybe TRBD2 (5 bases). This CDR3 is 15 amino acids long. Deletions cut 5 bases from V and 0 bases from J, with 14 bases between. Germline lookup yields CDR1 LNHDA and CDR2 SQIVND (reference sequence). Here the CDR3 reads CASSSERLSSYEQYF. The CDR3 bases are TGTGCCAGTAGTTCGGAGCGGCTCAGCTCCTACGAGCAGTACTTC.

The V and J genes are TRBV19 and TRBJ2-5; 9 bases line up with TRBD1. This CDR3 comprises 14 residues. With V trimmed by 4 bases and J by 5 bases, 5 bases remained unmatched. CDR1 LNHDA and CDR2 SQIVND come from the germline V gene (reference sequence). The CDR3 reads CASSTGTGLETQYF. CDR3 nucleotides: TGTGCCAGTAGTACCGGGACAGGGCTCGAGACCCAGTACTTC.

This chain connects TRBV5-5 to TRBJ2-7; D may be TRBD1 (5 bases). Per germline, CDR1 SGHKS and CDR2 YYEKEE (reference sequence). V was cut by 0 bases and J by 3 bases, with 13 bases left in between. This CDR3 has 15 residues. The CDR3 sequence: CASSLEAGHFYEQYF. The CDR3 DNA reads TGTGCCAGCAGCTTGGAGGCAGGGCATTTCTACGAGCAGTACTTC.

The genes are TRBV5-5 and TRBJ2-7; the match to TRBD1 covers 9 bases. The CDR3 loop spans 15 amino acids. Trimming removed 4 bases from V and 3 bases from J; junction bases left unmatched: 8. In germline, CDR1 is SGHKS, CDR2 YYEKEE (reference sequence). The CDR3 protein is CASSNVWDRDYEQYF. In nucleotides, the CDR3 is TGTGCCAGCAGCAATGTCTGGGACAGGGACTACGAGCAGTACTTC.

This chain joins TRBV25-1 and TRBJ2-2; 8 bases fit TRBD2. The ends lost 2 bases at V and 5 bases at J; junction bases unmatched: 7. The CDR3 covers 16 residues. Germline CDR1 and CDR2: MGHDK and SYGVNS. This chain's CDR3 is CASSETSGLRTGELFF. Here the CDR3 DNA reads TGTGCCAGCAGTGAAACTAGCGGATTGCGAACCGGGGAGCTGTTTTTT.

This chain uses TRBV5-1 with TRBJ2-3; D uncertain. CDR3 length: 14 residues. The V gene lost 4 bases and the J gene lost 2 bases, with 11 bases spanning the gap. In germline, CDR1 is SGHRS, CDR2 YFSETQ. As DNA, the CDR3 is TGCGCCAGCAGCCCTATAATGAACACAGATACGCAGTATTTT. It translates to CASSPIMNTDTQYF.

The CDR3 region is CASSLRQGNYEQYF. The CDR3 DNA is TGTGCCAGCAGCTTGCGACAGGGGAACTACGAGCAGTACTTC. The gene calls are TRBV7-6 and TRBJ2-7; TRBD1 aligns across 8 bases. J was trimmed by 3 bases and V by 3 bases; bases with no gene match: 4. This CDR3 contains 14 residues. Germline CDR1 SGHVS, CDR2 FNYEAQ.

V and J are TRBV6-1 and TRBJ1-5; 7 bases agree with TRBD1. Germline CDR1 is MNHNS and CDR2 is SASEGT. CDR3 size: 14 residues. Trimming at V came to 4 bases and at J to 4 bases, leaving 4 bases not matched to a gene. The CDR3 loop reads CASSAGQNNQPQHF. The CDR3 DNA sequence: TGTGCCAGCAGTGCGGGACAGAATAATCAGCCCCAGCATTTT.

The V and J genes are TRBV11-1 and TRBJ1-2, with D possibly being TRBD1 (6 bases). Trimming cost V 5 bases and J 7 bases, with 14 bases left between them. The germline gives CDR1 SGHAT, CDR2 FQDESV (reference sequence). The CDR3 sequence is 13 residues long. CDR3 bases: TGTGCCAGCAGCCCTCGGGGGGCTAGTGGCTACACCTTC. It specifies CASSPRGASGYTF.

The chain employs TRBV19 and TRBJ1-5; D remains ambiguous. The CDR3 is 14 amino acids. CDR1 and CDR2 (germline): LNHDA, SQIVND (reference sequence). V was shortened by 3 bases and J by 0 bases, with 6 bases between the two germline ends. In DNA, the CDR3 is TGTGCCAGTAGTATCGCAGATAGCAATCAGCCCCAGCATTTT. Protein: CASSIADSNQPQHF.

V is TRBV7-9 and J is TRBJ1-5; perhaps TRBD1 as D (5 bases). The V and J ends lost 5 bases and 3 bases respectively, with 14 bases between them. The CDR3 length is 15 residues. Germline V gives CDR1 SEHNR, CDR2 FQNEAQ (reference sequence). Written as DNA, the CDR3 is TGTGCCAGCAGCAGTTGGGCGGGGGACAATCAGCCCCAGCATTTT. Translation gives CASSSWAGDNQPQHF.

This chain links TRBV7-9 with TRBJ1-4, with D perhaps matching TRBD1 (5 bases). V lost 4 bases and J 6 bases, leaving 15 bases between the germline ends. From germline, CDR1 is SEHNR and CDR2 FQNEAQ (reference sequence). The CDR3 loop spans 15 amino acids. For the CDR3, the DNA is TGTGCCAGCAGCTCCAGACAGAACATGGATGAAAAACTGTTTTTT. Its translation is CASSSRQNMDEKLFF.

J is TRBJ2-5 and V is TRBV19; 10 nucleotides line up with TRBD1. Per germline, CDR1 LNHDA and CDR2 SQIVND (reference sequence). The CDR3 length is 15 residues. The trim removed 5 bases at V and 5 bases at J, leaving 8 bases unmatched. The CDR3 reads CASSPRDRGGETQYF. The CDR3, as DNA: TGTGCCAGTAGTCCCCGGGACAGGGGCGGGGAGACCCAGTACTTC.

The rearrangement links TRBV1 to TRBJ2-7; whether TRBD2, the table's D call, matches the DNA was not checked. TRBV1 is given as a pseudogene. CDR3 length: 16 amino acids. The CDR3 here is CTSSQVYGGGSSEQYF. The CDR3 coding sequence is TGCACCAGCAGCCAAGTTTACGGGGGAGGATCGAGCGAGCAGTACTTC.

The rearrangement uses TRBV19 and TRBJ1-5; 10 nucleotides align to TRBD1. Unmatched junction bases numbered 8, after V lost 4 bases and J lost 2 bases. Germline CDR1 reads LNHDA; CDR2 reads SQIVND (reference sequence). This CDR3 has 17 residues. The CDR3, as DNA: TGTGCCAGTAGTACGGGACAGGGGATTAGCGGCAATCAGCCCCAGCATTTT. Protein product: CASSTGQGISGNQPQHF. Looking up the rest from reference TRBV19 and TRBJ1-5 gives the full variable domain: DGGITQSPKYLFRKEGQNVTLSCEQNLNHDAMYWYRQDPGQGLRLIYYSQIVNDFQKGDIAEGYSVSREKKESFPLTVTSAQKNPTAFYLCASSTGQGISGNQPQHFGDGTRLSIL.

V gene TRBV29-1 combines with J gene TRBJ2-1, with D maybe TRBD1 (5 bases). The CDR3 has 13 amino acids. Looked up from germline, CDR1 is SQVTM and CDR2 is ANQGSEA. The V end was cut by 3 bases, the J end by 6 bases, with 12 bases between. Written as DNA, the CDR3 is TGCAGCGTTGATCAGGGTTTCGTCAATGAGCAGTTCTTC. Its protein product is CSVDQGFVNEQFF.

The chain recombines TRBV4-2 with TRBJ2-6; tentative D call: TRBD2 (7 bases). V lost 0 bases and J lost 3, with 12 bases in between. Germline V gene lookup returns CDR1 LGHNA and CDR2 YNFKEQ. The CDR3 contains 17 residues. For the CDR3, the DNA is TGTGCCAGCAGCCAAGATGGGGGGGGGCTTGGGGCCAACGTCCTGACTTTC. Amino acid sequence: CASSQDGGGLGANVLTF.

The rearrangement uses TRBV19 and TRBJ2-1, with D maybe TRBD1 (6 bases). The V gene lost 1 base and the J gene lost 2 bases, with 9 bases spanning the gap. The CDR3 has 15 residues. Germline CDR1 and CDR2: LNHDA and SQIVND (reference sequence). The CDR3 coding sequence is TGTGCCAGTAGTATAGGAGGGGGTCCCTACAATGAGCAGTTCTTC. This sequence encodes CASSIGGGPYNEQFF.

This sequence joins TRBV4-3 and TRBJ2-1; D is ambiguous. Germline V lookup: CDR1 LGHNA, CDR2 YSLEER. The V end was cut by 3 bases, the J end by 10 bases, with 16 bases between. The CDR3 loop spans 14 amino acids. CDR3 bases: TGCGCCAGCAGCCAGGGTCGGAGTAGTATGGAGCAGTTCTTC. Its protein is CASSQGRSSMEQFF.

The CDR3 region has the DNA TGTGCCAGCAGCTTAGATAGCGGGGGCGCAGATACGCAGTATTTT. This sequence encodes CASSLDSGGADTQYF. This chain joins TRBV11-2 and TRBJ2-3; 9 bases align to TRBD2. V lost 0 bases, J lost 4 bases, and 2 bases stayed unmatched. The CDR3 is 15 residues long. From germline, CDR1 is SGHAT and CDR2 FQNNGV.

V and J are TRBV6-5 and TRBJ1-3; D remains ambiguous. Germline CDR1 MNHEY, CDR2 SVGAGI. The V end lost 8 bases, the J end lost 11 bases, and 19 bases lay between the germline ends. This CDR3 spans 13 amino acids. The CDR3 nucleotides read TGTGCCAGCCGAATTGCGGCTGATCGGTCCATATATTTT. It codes for CASRIAADRSIYF.

The chain has TRBV11-3 and TRBJ1-1, with D possibly matching TRBD1 (5 bases). CDR3 size: 15 residues. CDR1 and CDR2 (germline): SGHNT, YENEEA. V lost 2 bases and J 0 bases, leaving 10 bases between the germline ends. Here the CDR3 reads CASSLKRDLNTEAFF. CDR3 nucleotide sequence: TGTGCCAGCAGCTTAAAAAGGGACTTGAACACTGAAGCTTTCTTT.

The chain is built from TRBV25-1 and TRBJ1-1, with D possibly matching TRBD1 (5 bases). V lost 3 bases and J lost 3, with 14 bases in between. Germline lookup yields CDR1 MGHDK and CDR2 SYGVNS. The CDR3 is 15 amino acids. CDR3 DNA sequence: TGTGCCAGCAGTGATCCCGGGGGGGGGTACACTGAAGCTTTCTTT. Translated: CASSDPGGGYTEAFF.

The chain links TRBV20-1 to TRBJ2-1, with D hard to call. Deletions cut 5 bases from V and 6 bases from J, with 8 bases between. This CDR3 contains 11 residues. Germline CDR1 and CDR2: DFQATT and SNEGSKA (reference sequence). The CDR3 bases are TGCAGTGCTCATACTACCAATGAGCAGTTCTTC. It codes for CSAHTTNEQFF.

V gene TRBV9 combines with J gene TRBJ2-1; D is ambiguous. In germline, CDR1 is SGDLS, CDR2 YYNGEE. V was cut by 0 bases and J by 5 bases, with 12 bases left in between. The CDR3 extends over 15 amino acids. The CDR3 sequence: CASSVGSTTHNEQFF. The CDR3 DNA sequence: TGTGCCAGCAGCGTAGGTAGCACCACCCACAATGAGCAGTTCTTC.